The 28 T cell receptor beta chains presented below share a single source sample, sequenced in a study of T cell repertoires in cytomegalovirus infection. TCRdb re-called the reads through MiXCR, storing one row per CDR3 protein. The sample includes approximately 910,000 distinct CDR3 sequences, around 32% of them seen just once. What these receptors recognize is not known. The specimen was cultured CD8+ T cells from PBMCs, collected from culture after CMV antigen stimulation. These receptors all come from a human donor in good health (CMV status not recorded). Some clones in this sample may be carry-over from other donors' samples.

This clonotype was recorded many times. This CDR3 reads CASSNPGLGENIQYF. CDR3 in DNA: TGTGCCAGCAGTAACCCGGGTCTTGGGGAAAACATTCAGTACTTC. The chain combines TRBV7-8 with TRBJ2-4; no reliable D call. The ends were cut back, 6 bases at V and 5 bases at J, with 17 bases in the middle. This CDR3 has 15 residues. Germline lookup yields CDR1 SGHVS and CDR2 FQNEAQ.

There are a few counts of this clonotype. The CDR3 reads CASTRLAGATGELFF. CDR3 in DNA: TGTGCCAGCACCCGACTAGCGGGGGCCACCGGGGAGCTGTTTTTT. The chain couples TRBV6-2 or TRBV6-3 to TRBJ2-2; 12 nucleotides line up with TRBD2. V lost 7 bases to trimming and J lost 4 bases; unmatched junction nucleotides: 4. The CDR3 runs to 15 residues. Germline V gene data show CDR1 as MNHEY and CDR2 as SVGEGT.

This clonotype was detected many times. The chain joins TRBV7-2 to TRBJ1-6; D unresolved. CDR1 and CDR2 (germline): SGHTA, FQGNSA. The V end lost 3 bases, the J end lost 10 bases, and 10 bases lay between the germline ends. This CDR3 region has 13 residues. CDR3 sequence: CASSFTERSPLHF. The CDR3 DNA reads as TGTGCCAGCAGCTTCACGGAGAGGTCACCCCTCCACTTT.

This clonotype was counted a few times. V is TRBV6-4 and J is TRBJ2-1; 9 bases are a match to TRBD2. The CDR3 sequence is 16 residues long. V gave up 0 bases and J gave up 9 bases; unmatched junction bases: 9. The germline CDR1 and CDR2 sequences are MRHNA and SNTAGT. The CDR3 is CASSDSLVAGVFEQFF. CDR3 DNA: TGTGCCAGCAGTGACTCTCTAGTAGCGGGGGTATTTGAGCAGTTCTTC.

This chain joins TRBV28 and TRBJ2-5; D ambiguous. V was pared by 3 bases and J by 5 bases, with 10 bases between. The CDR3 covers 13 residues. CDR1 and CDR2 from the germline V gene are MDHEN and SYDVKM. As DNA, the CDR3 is TGTGCCAGCAGTTTCGGGCCGTCGGAGACCCAGTACTTC. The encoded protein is CASSFGPSETQYF.

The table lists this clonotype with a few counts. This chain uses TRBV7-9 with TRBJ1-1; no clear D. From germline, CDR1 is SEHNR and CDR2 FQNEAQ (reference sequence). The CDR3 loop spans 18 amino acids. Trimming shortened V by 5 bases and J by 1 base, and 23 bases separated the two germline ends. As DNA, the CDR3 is TGTGCCAGCAGCCAGATGATACTCCTTGCCGATCAGAACACTGAAGCTTTCTTT. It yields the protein CASSQMILLADQNTEAFF.

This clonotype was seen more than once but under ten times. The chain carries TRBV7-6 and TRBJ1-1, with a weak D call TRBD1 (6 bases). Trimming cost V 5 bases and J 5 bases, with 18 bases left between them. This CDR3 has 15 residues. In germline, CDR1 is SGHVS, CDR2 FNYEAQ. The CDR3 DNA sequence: TGTGCCAGCAGCCCGGACAGCTGGCGGCGAACTGAAGCTTTCTTT. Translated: CASSPDSWRRTEAFF.

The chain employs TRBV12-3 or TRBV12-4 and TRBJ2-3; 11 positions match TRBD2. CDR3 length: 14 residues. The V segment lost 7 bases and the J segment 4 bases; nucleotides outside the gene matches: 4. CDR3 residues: CASTPSGGPDTQYF. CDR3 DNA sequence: TGTGCCAGCACCCCTAGCGGGGGGCCAGATACGCAGTATTTT.

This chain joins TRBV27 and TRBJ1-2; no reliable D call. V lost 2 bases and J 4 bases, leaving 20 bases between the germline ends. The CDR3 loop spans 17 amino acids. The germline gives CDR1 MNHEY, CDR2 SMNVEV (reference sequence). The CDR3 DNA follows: TGTGCCAGCAGTTTACGACGGAGCTATGGAGGGAGCTATGGCTACACCTTC. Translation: CASSLRRSYGGSYGYTF.

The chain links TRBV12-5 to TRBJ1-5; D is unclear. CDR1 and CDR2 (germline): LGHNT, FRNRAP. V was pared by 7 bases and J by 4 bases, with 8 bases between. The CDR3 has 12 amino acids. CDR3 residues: CASAHGNQPQHF. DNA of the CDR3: TGTGCTAGTGCCCATGGGAATCAGCCCCAGCATTTT.

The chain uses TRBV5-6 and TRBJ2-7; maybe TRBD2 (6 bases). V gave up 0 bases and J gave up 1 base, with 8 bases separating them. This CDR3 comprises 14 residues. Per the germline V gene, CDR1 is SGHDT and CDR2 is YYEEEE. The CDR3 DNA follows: TGTGCCAGCAGCTTGGCTGCGGGGTCCTACGAGCAGTACGTC. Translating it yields CASSLAAGSYEQYV.

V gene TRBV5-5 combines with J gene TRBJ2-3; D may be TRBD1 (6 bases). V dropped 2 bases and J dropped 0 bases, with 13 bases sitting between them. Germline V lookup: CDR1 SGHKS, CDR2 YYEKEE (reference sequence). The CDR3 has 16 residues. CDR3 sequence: CASSLERGHSTDTQYF. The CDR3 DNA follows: TGTGCCAGCAGCTTAGAGAGGGGACATAGCACAGATACGCAGTATTTT.

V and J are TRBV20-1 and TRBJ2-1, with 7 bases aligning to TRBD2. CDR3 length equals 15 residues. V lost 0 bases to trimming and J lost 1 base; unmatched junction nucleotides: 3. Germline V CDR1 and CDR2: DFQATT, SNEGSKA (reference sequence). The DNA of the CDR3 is TGCAGTGCTAGAGATCGCGGGGGATCCTACAATGAGCAGTTCTTC. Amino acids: CSARDRGGSYNEQFF.

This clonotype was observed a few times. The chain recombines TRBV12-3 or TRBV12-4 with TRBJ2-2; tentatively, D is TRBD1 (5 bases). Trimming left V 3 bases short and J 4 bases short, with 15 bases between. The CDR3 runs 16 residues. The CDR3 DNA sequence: TGTGCCAGCAGTTTCATGGTCCAGGGCGGCACCGGGGAGCTGTTTTTT. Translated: CASSFMVQGGTGELFF.

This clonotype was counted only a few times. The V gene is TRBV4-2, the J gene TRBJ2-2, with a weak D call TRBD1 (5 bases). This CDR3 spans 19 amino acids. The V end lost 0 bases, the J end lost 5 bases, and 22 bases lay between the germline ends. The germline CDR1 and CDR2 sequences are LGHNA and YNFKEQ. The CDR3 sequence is CASSQDLGRVAVWTGELFF. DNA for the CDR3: TGTGCCAGCAGCCAAGATCTGGGCAGGGTAGCAGTATGGACCGGGGAGCTGTTTTTT.

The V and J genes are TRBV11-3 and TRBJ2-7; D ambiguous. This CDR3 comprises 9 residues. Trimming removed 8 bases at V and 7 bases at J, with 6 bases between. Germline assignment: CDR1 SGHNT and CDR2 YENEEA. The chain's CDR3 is CASGWEQYV. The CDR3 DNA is TGTGCCAGCGGGTGGGAGCAGTACGTC.

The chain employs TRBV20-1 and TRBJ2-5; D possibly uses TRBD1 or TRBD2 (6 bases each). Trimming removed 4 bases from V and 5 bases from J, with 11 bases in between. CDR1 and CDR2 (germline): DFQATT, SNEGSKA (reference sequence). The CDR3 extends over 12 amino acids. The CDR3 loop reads CSAIGGRETQYF. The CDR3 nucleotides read TGCAGTGCTATCGGGGGCCGGGAGACCCAGTACTTC.

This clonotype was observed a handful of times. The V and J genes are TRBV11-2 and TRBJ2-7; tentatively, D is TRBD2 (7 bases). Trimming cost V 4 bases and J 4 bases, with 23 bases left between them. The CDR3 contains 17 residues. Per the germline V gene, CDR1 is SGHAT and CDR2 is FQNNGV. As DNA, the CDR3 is TGTGCCAGCAGCTACATCACAGGGAGGGCTGGGAAGTACGAGCAGTACGTC. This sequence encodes CASSYITGRAGKYEQYV.

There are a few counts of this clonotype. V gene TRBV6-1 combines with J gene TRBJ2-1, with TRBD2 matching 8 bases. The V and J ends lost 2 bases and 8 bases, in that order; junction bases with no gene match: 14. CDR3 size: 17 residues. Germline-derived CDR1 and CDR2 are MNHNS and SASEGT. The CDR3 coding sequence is TGTGCCAGCAGTGAACCCGTTGGGGGACTAGGGACCCATGAGCAGTTCTTC. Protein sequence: CASSEPVGGLGTHEQFF.

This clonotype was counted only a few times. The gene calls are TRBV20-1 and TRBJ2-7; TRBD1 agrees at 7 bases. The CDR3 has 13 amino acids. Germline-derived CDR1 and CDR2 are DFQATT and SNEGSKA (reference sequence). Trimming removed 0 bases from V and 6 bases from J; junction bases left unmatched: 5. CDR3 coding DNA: TGCAGTGCTAGAGATCGAGGGGGCCGCGAGCAGTACGTC. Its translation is CSARDRGGREQYV.

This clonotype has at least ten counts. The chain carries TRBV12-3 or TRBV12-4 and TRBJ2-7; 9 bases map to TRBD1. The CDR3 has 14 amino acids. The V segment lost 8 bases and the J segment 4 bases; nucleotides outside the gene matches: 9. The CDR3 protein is CASSPQGARYEQYF. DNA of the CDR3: TGTGCCAGCTCCCCACAGGGGGCGAGGTACGAGCAGTACTTC.

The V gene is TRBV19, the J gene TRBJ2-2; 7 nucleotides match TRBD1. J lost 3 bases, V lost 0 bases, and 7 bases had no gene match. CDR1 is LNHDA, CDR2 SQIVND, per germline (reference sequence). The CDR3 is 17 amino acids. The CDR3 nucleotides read TGTGCCAGTAGTATAGACCCCGACAGGGTGGACACCGGGGAGCTGTTTTTT. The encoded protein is CASSIDPDRVDTGELFF.

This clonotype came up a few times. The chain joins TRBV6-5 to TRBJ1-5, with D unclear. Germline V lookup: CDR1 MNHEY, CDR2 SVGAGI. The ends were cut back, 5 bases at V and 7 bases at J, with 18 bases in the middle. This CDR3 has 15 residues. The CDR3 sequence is CASSPQVSVRQPQHF. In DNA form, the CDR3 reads TGTGCCAGCAGTCCGCAAGTTTCTGTGAGGCAGCCCCAGCATTTT.

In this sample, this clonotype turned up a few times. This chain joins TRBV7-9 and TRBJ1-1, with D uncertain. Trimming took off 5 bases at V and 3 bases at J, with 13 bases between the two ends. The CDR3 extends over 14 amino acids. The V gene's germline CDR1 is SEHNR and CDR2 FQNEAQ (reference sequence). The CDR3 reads CASSPTIGDTEAFF. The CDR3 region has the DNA TGTGCCAGCAGCCCGACGATCGGGGACACTGAAGCTTTCTTT.

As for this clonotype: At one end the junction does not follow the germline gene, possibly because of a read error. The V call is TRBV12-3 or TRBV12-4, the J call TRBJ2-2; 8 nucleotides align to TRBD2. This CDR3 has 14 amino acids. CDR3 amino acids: CASRGTTSAGELVF. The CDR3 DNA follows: TGTGCCAGCAGGGGCACGACTAGCGCCGGGGAGCTGGTTTTT.

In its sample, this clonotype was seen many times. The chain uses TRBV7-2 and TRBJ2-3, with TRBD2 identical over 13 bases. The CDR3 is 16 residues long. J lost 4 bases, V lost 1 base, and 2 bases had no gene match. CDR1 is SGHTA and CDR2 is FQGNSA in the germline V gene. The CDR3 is CASSLELAGGSDTQYF. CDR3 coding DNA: TGTGCCAGCAGCTTAGAACTAGCGGGGGGGTCAGATACGCAGTATTTT.

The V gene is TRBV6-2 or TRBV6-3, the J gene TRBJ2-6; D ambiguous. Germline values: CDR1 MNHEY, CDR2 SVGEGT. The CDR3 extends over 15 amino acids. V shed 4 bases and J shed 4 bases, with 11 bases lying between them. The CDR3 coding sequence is TGTGCCAGCAGTTCTTTCAGTGGAGGGGCCAACGTCCTGACTTTC. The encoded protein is CASSSFSGGANVLTF.

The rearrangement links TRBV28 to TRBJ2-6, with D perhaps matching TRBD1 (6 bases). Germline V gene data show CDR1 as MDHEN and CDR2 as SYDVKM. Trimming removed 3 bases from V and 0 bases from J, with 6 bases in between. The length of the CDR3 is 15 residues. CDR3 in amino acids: CASSLGHSGANVLTF. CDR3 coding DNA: TGTGCCAGCAGTTTGGGACACTCTGGGGCCAACGTCCTGACTTTC.